One sample yielded the 22 T cell receptor beta chains listed below, sequenced in a study of CD8+ T cells in alopecia areata. Indicated treatment: oral pan-JAK inhibitor, 5-10 mg twice daily. Extraction and reverse transcription of RNA yielded cDNA as the sequencing template. The method was immunoSEQ multiplex PCR; TCRdb's version includes in-frame clones alone and lacks a portion of them. The sample carries fewer than 150,000 clones, 58% recorded once. This specimen consisted of CD8+ T cells sorted from blood, obtained at week 4, from a patient treated with tofacitinib. These receptors were collected from a human donor with alopecia areata.

V and J are TRBV11-2 and TRBJ2-1; 8 nucleotides agree with TRBD2. CDR1 SGHAT and CDR2 FQNNGV come from the germline V gene. The CDR3 spans 16 residues. The ends lost 1 base at V and 2 bases at J; junction bases unmatched: 4. CDR3 bases: TGTGCCAGCAGCTTAGCACTGGGACTAGCCTACAATGAGCAGTTCTTC. This codes for CASSLALGLAYNEQFF.

This chain uses TRBV15 with TRBJ2-1; D not resolved. This CDR3 region has 13 residues. V lost 5 bases, J lost 5 bases, and 10 bases lay in between. CDR1 LNHNV and CDR2 YYDKDF come from the germline V gene (reference sequence). The CDR3 here is CATSYSRNNEQFF. CDR3 bases: TGTGCCACCAGCTATTCCAGGAACAATGAGCAGTTCTTC. Filled out from reference TRBV15 and TRBJ2-1, the complete variable domain reads DAMVIQNPRYQVTQFGKPVTLSCSQTLNHNVMYWYQQKSSQAPKLLFHYYDKDFNNEADTPDNFQSRRPNTSFCFLDIRSPGLGDTAMYLCATSYSRNNEQFFGPGTRLTVL.

The CDR3 region is CSAQWGPQHF. CDR3 DNA sequence: TGCAGTGCTCAGTGGGGGCCCCAGCATTTT. The chain links TRBV20-1 to TRBJ1-5; no reliable D call. Trimming removed 5 bases from V and 9 bases from J, with 8 bases in between. Germline CDR1 is DFQATT and CDR2 is SNEGSKA (reference sequence). The CDR3 is 10 amino acids.

This clone has just one count. The V call is TRBV5-6, the J call TRBJ2-3; 14 positions match TRBD2. The CDR3 covers 14 residues. Trimming cost V 4 bases and J 11 bases; bases outside gene matches: 6. Germline V lookup: CDR1 SGHDT, CDR2 YYEEEE. Here the CDR3 reads CASSVGTSGGKQYF. The CDR3 DNA sequence: TGTGCCAGCAGCGTCGGGACTAGCGGGGGAAAGCAGTATTTT.

This clone was found a few times. The rearrangement links TRBV7-9 to TRBJ2-1, with TRBD2 as a possible D gene (6 bases). Germline CDR1 reads SEHNR; CDR2 reads FQNEAQ (reference sequence). V was trimmed by 4 bases and J by 3 bases, leaving 10 bases between them. The length of the CDR3 is 14 residues. CDR3 in DNA: TGTGCCAGCAGCTCAGAGGAGGGCTACAATGAGCAGTTCTTC. The encoded protein is CASSSEEGYNEQFF.

This chain links TRBV13 with TRBJ2-7; the D is unclear. This CDR3 region has 11 residues. Trimming removed 1 base from V and 5 bases from J, with 3 bases in between. Germline CDR1 is PRHDT and CDR2 is FYEKMQ (reference sequence). CDR3 residues: CASSLAHEQYF. The DNA of the CDR3 is TGTGCCAGCAGCTTAGCACACGAGCAGTACTTC.

V is TRBV7-9 and J is TRBJ1-2; D is possibly TRBD1 (6 bases). Deletions cut 1 base from V and 4 bases from J, with 13 bases between. Germline lookup yields CDR1 SEHNR and CDR2 FQNEAQ (reference sequence). The CDR3 spans 15 residues. DNA of the CDR3: TGTGCCAGCAGCTTAGAACAGGGTCCGATCTATGGCTACACCTTC. It is translated as CASSLEQGPIYGYTF.

The genes are TRBV29-1 and TRBJ2-7; weak D call: TRBD2 (5 bases). Trimming stripped 2 bases from V and 4 bases from J, with 21 bases between. The CDR3 is made up of 16 amino acids. Germline V gene lookup returns CDR1 SQVTM and CDR2 ANQGSEA. As DNA, the CDR3 is TGCAGCGTTGAACTACTCCTCTCCGGGTCGGGATACGAGCAGTACTTC. Translation gives CSVELLLSGSGYEQYF.

The V and J genes are TRBV30 and TRBJ2-2; D is unclear. CDR3 size: 12 residues. The V gene lost 6 bases and the J gene lost 4 bases, with 9 bases spanning the gap. Germline values: CDR1 GTSNPN, CDR2 SVGIG (reference sequence). Here the CDR3 reads CACSESTGELFF. In DNA form, the CDR3 reads TGTGCCTGCTCTGAAAGCACCGGGGAGCTGTTTTTT.

V is TRBV2 and J is TRBJ1-3; D is undetermined. From germline, CDR1 is SNHLY and CDR2 FYNNEI. V was cut by 7 bases and J by 0 bases, with 10 bases left in between. The CDR3 length is 14 residues. The CDR3, as DNA: TGTGCCAGCAACCCCAGAGGCTCTGGAAACACCATATATTTT. It translates to CASNPRGSGNTIYF.

The V and J genes are TRBV7-9 and TRBJ2-5; no definite D call. Trimming stripped 5 bases from V and 2 bases from J, with 9 bases between. This CDR3 is built from 13 residues. The germline V gene encodes CDR1 SEHNR and CDR2 FQNEAQ (reference sequence). CDR3 nucleotide sequence: TGTGCCAGCAGCCCGAATGGGCAAGAGACCCAGTACTTC. Encoded protein: CASSPNGQETQYF. Full variable domain (outside the CDR3, taken from reference TRBV7-9 and TRBJ2-5): DTGVSQNPRHKITKRGQNVTFRCDPISEHNRLYWYRQTLGQGPEFLTYFQNEAQLEKSRLLSDRFSAERPKGSFSTLEIQRTEQGDSAMYLCASSPNGQETQYFGPGTRLLVL.

This sequence joins TRBV5-6 and TRBJ1-5; D not resolved. V was trimmed by 4 bases and J by 2 bases, leaving 16 bases between them. Germline CDR1 is SGHDT and CDR2 is YYEEEE. This CDR3 contains 16 residues. The CDR3 DNA sequence: TGTGCCAGCAGCCTGAGTAGTGCCTGGGGCAATCAGCCCCAGCATTTT. This sequence encodes CASSLSSAWGNQPQHF.

The chain's CDR3 is CAWTNTDTQYF. CDR3 DNA: TGTGCCTGGACCAACACAGATACGCAGTATTTT. The genes are TRBV30 and TRBJ2-3; D unresolved. The CDR3 totals 11 residues. Trimming left V 4 bases short and J 2 bases short, with 4 bases between. Germline V gene lookup returns CDR1 GTSNPN and CDR2 SVGIG (reference sequence).

This clone turned up a few times. The rearrangement joins TRBV29-1 to TRBJ1-1; 9 bases map to TRBD1. Looked up from germline, CDR1 is SQVTM and CDR2 is ANQGSEA. The CDR3 extends over 12 amino acids. The junction had 1 base not matched to a gene; V was cut back by 1 base and J by 7 bases. CDR3 protein: CSVEGTGVEAFF. For the CDR3, the DNA is TGCAGCGTTGAAGGGACAGGGGTTGAAGCTTTCTTT. The full variable domain, rest sourced from reference TRBV29-1 and TRBJ1-1, is SAVISQKPSRDICQRGTSLTIQCQVDSQVTMMFWYRQQPGQSLTLIATANQGSEATYESGFVIDKFPISRPNLTFSTLTVSNMSPEDSSIYLCSVEGTGVEAFFGQGTRLTVV.

This clone was counted a few times. This rearrangement joins TRBV23-1 to TRBJ2-3; D not certain. TRBV23-1 is an ORF for which the function is uncertain. This CDR3 spans 13 amino acids. Between the trimmed V and J ends, which lost 5 bases and 1 base, there was a span of 7 bases. The DNA of the CDR3 is TGCGCCAGCAGTAACGGAGGCACAGATACGCAGTATTTT. Residues: CASSNGGTDTQYF.

J is TRBJ1-1 and V is TRBV30; D gene unclear. Looked up from germline, CDR1 is GTSNPN and CDR2 is SVGIG (reference sequence). The CDR3 spans 12 residues. The V and J ends lost 5 bases and 0 bases respectively, with 7 bases between them. The CDR3 region has the DNA TGTGCCTGGGGATCCATGAACACTGAAGCTTTCTTT. Encoded protein: CAWGSMNTEAFF.

V gene TRBV7-9 combines with J gene TRBJ2-6; the D gene could be TRBD1 or TRBD2 (5 bases each). CDR1 SEHNR and CDR2 FQNEAQ come from the germline V gene (reference sequence). CDR3 length equals 17 residues. Trimming left V 5 bases short and J 4 bases short, with 18 bases between. The CDR3 coding sequence is TGTGCCAGCAGCCCAGCGGTAGCAGGGCAAGGGGCCAACGTCCTGACTTTC. It translates to CASSPAVAGQGANVLTF. The full variable domain, in which reference TRBV7-9 and TRBJ2-6 provide the parts outside the CDR3, is DTGVSQNPRHKITKRGQNVTFRCDPISEHNRLYWYRQTLGQGPEFLTYFQNEAQLEKSRLLSDRFSAERPKGSFSTLEIQRTEQGDSAMYLCASSPAVAGQGANVLTFGAGSRLTVL.

This clone was detected only a few times. The rearrangement uses TRBV28 and TRBJ2-7; tentatively, D is TRBD2 (6 bases). Deletions cut 2 bases from V and 6 bases from J, with 17 bases between. The CDR3 runs 15 residues. Germline CDR1 reads MDHEN; CDR2 reads SYDVKM. CDR3 DNA sequence: TGTGCCAGCAGTTTAATAGGATCGGGGGTACGCGAGCAGTACTTC. Its protein product is CASSLIGSGVREQYF.

The chain carries TRBV11-2 and TRBJ2-7; perhaps TRBD1 as D (5 bases). Germline lookup yields CDR1 SGHAT and CDR2 FQNNGV. V was cut by 3 bases and J by 2 bases, with 8 bases left in between. The CDR3 length is 13 residues. In DNA, the CDR3 is TGTGCCAGCAGCTTGGGGCCAACCTACGAGCAGTACTTC. It translates to CASSLGPTYEQYF.

Only a few counts were recorded for this clone. The V call is TRBV7-9, the J call TRBJ2-7; TRBD2 aligns across 12 bases. This CDR3 has 15 residues. Germline V gene lookup returns CDR1 SEHNR and CDR2 FQNEAQ (reference sequence). After removal of 5 bases from V and 3 bases from J, the junction contained 5 bases not matched to a gene. CDR3 protein: CASSDGLAGLYEQYF. CDR3 nucleotide sequence: TGTGCCAGCAGCGACGGACTAGCGGGGCTCTACGAGCAGTACTTC.

This clone was seen a few times. This chain links TRBV7-9 with TRBJ2-5; tentatively, D is TRBD1 (6 bases). Germline values: CDR1 SEHNR, CDR2 FQNEAQ (reference sequence). This CDR3 contains 13 residues. The V gene lost 4 bases and the J gene lost 2 bases, with 8 bases spanning the gap. The CDR3: CASSSGEQETQYF. CDR3 sequence (DNA): TGTGCCAGCAGCTCAGGGGAACAAGAGACCCAGTACTTC.

The V and J genes are TRBV28 and TRBJ1-5, with no clear D. Germline loops: CDR1 MDHEN, CDR2 SYDVKM. The CDR3 contains 11 residues. V was clipped by 3 bases and J by 8 bases, with 5 bases between them. CDR3 in DNA: TGTGCCAGCAGTTTTGGAGAGCCCCAGCATTTT. Translated: CASSFGEPQHF.